This section outlines one T cell receptor beta chain sequence together with its context. Its antigen is undetermined. The source of the sample is a study of T cell responses to AZD1222 COVID-19 vaccine. Overall study findings and caveats: The donor cohort was predominantly white British with a female majority, and clonal diversity may have been underestimated.

Germline loops: CDR1 SGHTA, CDR2 FQGNSA. CDR3 length: 13 residues. Trimming left V 3 bases short and J 5 bases short, with 8 bases between. Profiled with immunoSEQ multiplex PCR; TCRdb holds only in-frame clones, not every one. The sample records about 120,000 clones, more than 75% being singletons. The receptor was isolated from an adult in good health. J is TRBJ1-5 and V is TRBV7-2, with D possibly being TRBD1 (6 bases). The sequencing here drew on peripheral blood, taken on day 0 of AZD1222 vaccination. The CDR3 nucleotides read TGTGCCAGCAGCTTTAAGGGGGATCAGCCCCAGCATTTT. Its translation: CASSFKGDQPQHF. The full variable domain, with the rest looked up from reference TRBV7-2 and TRBJ1-5, is GAGVSQSPSNKVTEKGKDVELRCDPISGHTALYWYRQSLGQGLEFLIYFQGNSAPDKSGLPSDRFSAERTGGSVSTLTIQRTQQEDSAVYLCASSFKGDQPQHFGDGTRLSIL.